Each of the 20 T cell receptor beta chains below was sequenced from the same sample in a study of early stage breast cancer tumors. Clones were read by immunoSEQ multiplex PCR, and TCRdb kept only the in-frame ones, dropping some. The sample shows about 14,000 clones, about 81% of them seen only once. The sequencing sample was made of normal breast tissue next to the tumor. These receptors were taken from a person in their twenties or thirties with breast cancer.

The chain combines TRBV4-3 with TRBJ2-2; TRBD2 agrees at 15 bases. The CDR3 is made up of 19 amino acids. The J segment lost 5 bases and the V segment lost 4 bases, leaving 11 bases of the junction unmatched. Germline V gives CDR1 LGHNA, CDR2 YSLEER. The CDR3 spells CASSRDYGLAGGTTGELFF. Here the CDR3 DNA reads TGCGCCAGCAGCCGAGATTACGGACTAGCGGGAGGGACAACCGGGGAGCTGTTTTTT.

The chain recombines TRBV5-1 with TRBJ2-1, with D perhaps matching TRBD2 (5 bases). V was trimmed by 0 bases and J by 9 bases, leaving 13 bases between them. The CDR3 has 14 residues. Germline values: CDR1 SGHRS, CDR2 YFSETQ. The CDR3 DNA reads as TGCGCCAGCAGCTTGGGCAGCGGTTCGGTTGAGCAGTTCTTC. The encoded protein is CASSLGSGSVEQFF.

This chain links TRBV15 with TRBJ2-1; no firm D call. Germline CDR1 and CDR2: LNHNV and YYDKDF (reference sequence). The CDR3 has 17 amino acids. V lost 0 bases and J lost 9, with 21 bases in between. CDR3 loop: CATSRDLQVLLPGEQFF. In DNA form, the CDR3 reads TGTGCCACCAGCAGAGACCTCCAGGTGTTACTGCCGGGTGAGCAGTTCTTC.

The chain has TRBV7-9 and TRBJ2-5; D might be TRBD1 or TRBD2, each matching 5 bases. The CDR3 contains 15 residues. Germline values: CDR1 SEHNR, CDR2 FQNEAQ (reference sequence). Trimming removed 3 bases at V and 5 bases at J, with 16 bases between. The CDR3 sequence is CASSFSGAPAETQYF. The DNA for the CDR3 is TGTGCCAGCAGCTTCTCCGGGGCCCCTGCGGAGACCCAGTACTTC.

This clone was recorded once. The V call is TRBV4-1, the J call TRBJ2-5; 8 nucleotides agree with TRBD2. This CDR3 has 22 residues. The J segment lost 1 base and the V segment lost 4 bases, leaving 26 bases of the junction unmatched. The germline V gene encodes CDR1 MGHRA and CDR2 YSYEKL. The CDR3 DNA sequence: TGCGCCAGCAGCCGAGAGCCCAGTGGCAGGGAAGGTATGGCGGGAGGCCAAGAGACCCAGTACTTC. As protein: CASSREPSGREGMAGGQETQYF.

The genes are TRBV25-1 and TRBJ2-3; 7 nucleotides agree with TRBD2. CDR3 length equals 17 residues. Trimming removed 2 bases from V and 2 bases from J; junction bases left unmatched: 10. The germline V gene encodes CDR1 MGHDK and CDR2 SYGVNS. CDR3 region: CASSEGLSGMVTDTQYF. CDR3 sequence (DNA): TGTGCCAGCAGTGAAGGGCTCAGCGGGATGGTCACAGATACGCAGTATTTT.

The rearrangement links TRBV7-8 to TRBJ2-1, with D possibly being TRBD2 (7 bases). Trimming took 3 bases from V and 8 from J, leaving 17 bases between them. Germline CDR1 SGHVS, CDR2 FQNEAQ. The CDR3 loop spans 15 amino acids. The CDR3 here is CASSFSAGAWDEQFF. The CDR3 DNA follows: TGTGCCAGCAGCTTTTCGGCGGGGGCGTGGGATGAGCAGTTCTTC.

The rearrangement uses TRBV4-3 and TRBJ2-6; no clear D. Trimming shortened V by 0 bases and J by 0 bases, and 6 bases separated the two germline ends. Per germline, CDR1 LGHNA and CDR2 YSLEER. CDR3 size: 16 residues. The CDR3 spells CASSQEGYSGANVLTF. CDR3 bases: TGCGCCAGCAGCCAAGAAGGGTACTCTGGGGCCAACGTCCTGACTTTC.

The chain uses TRBV15 and TRBJ2-4; the D gene is possibly TRBD1 (6 bases). This CDR3 comprises 15 residues. V was cut by 1 base and J by 5 bases, with 12 bases left in between. Germline loops: CDR1 LNHNV, CDR2 YYDKDF (reference sequence). For the CDR3, the DNA is TGTGCCACCAGCAGAGGCACAGGGTATGAAAACATTCAGTACTTC. This translates into CATSRGTGYENIQYF.

The chain has TRBV29-1 and TRBJ2-5; TRBD1 might be the D (6 bases). CDR1 SQVTM and CDR2 ANQGSEA come from the germline V gene. The CDR3 totals 15 residues. Trimming left V 6 bases short and J 4 bases short, with 21 bases between. The CDR3 reads CSVARAGVVVETQYF. The CDR3, as DNA: TGCAGCGTGGCTCGAGCAGGGGTGGTGGTAGAGACCCAGTACTTC.

The chain combines TRBV25-1 with TRBJ2-6; the D gene is possibly TRBD1 (5 bases). Trimming removed 5 bases at V and 5 bases at J, with 10 bases between. This CDR3 has 14 amino acids. Per the germline V gene, CDR1 is MGHDK and CDR2 is SYGVNS. The CDR3 DNA reads as TGTGCCAGCAGTAAGGGGTCTAGGGCCAACGTCCTGACTTTC. Its protein is CASSKGSRANVLTF.

The rearrangement uses TRBV4-2 and TRBJ1-1; 8 bases match TRBD1. This CDR3 region has 15 residues. Per germline, CDR1 LGHNA and CDR2 YNFKEQ. V shed 2 bases, J shed 1 base, and the junction held 3 bases outside the gene matches. The CDR3 nucleotides read TGTGCCAGCAGCCAATTGACAGGGGAGAACACTGAAGCTTTCTTT. Residues: CASSQLTGENTEAFF.

The chain links TRBV6-1 to TRBJ2-7; possible D gene TRBD2, 6 bases. CDR3 size: 15 residues. Trimming removed 1 base at V and 2 bases at J, with 12 bases between. Germline loops: CDR1 MNHNS, CDR2 SASEGT. CDR3 sequence (DNA): TGTGCCAGCAGTGAAGAAGGTTCGGGGGCCTACGAGCAGTACTTC. It encodes CASSEEGSGAYEQYF.

The chain has TRBV6-5 and TRBJ2-2; D is perhaps TRBD2 (7 bases). Looked up from germline, CDR1 is MNHEY and CDR2 is SVGAGI. CDR3 length: 15 amino acids. V was trimmed by 5 bases and J by 6 bases, leaving 16 bases between them. CDR3 loop: CASSRGAHRPGELFF. The CDR3 region has the DNA TGTGCCAGCAGTCGGGGGGCGCATCGCCCCGGGGAGCTGTTTTTT.

V usage is TRBV7-9 and J usage is TRBJ2-3; 9 nucleotides align to TRBD1. The V gene end was trimmed by 1 base and the J gene end by 3 bases; junction bases not matched to a gene: 5. The CDR3 totals 16 residues. Germline values: CDR1 SEHNR, CDR2 FQNEAQ (reference sequence). CDR3 loop: CASSLVGDRATDTQYF. The CDR3 coding sequence is TGTGCCAGCAGCTTAGTGGGGGACAGGGCGACAGATACGCAGTATTTT.

The gene calls are TRBV11-2 and TRBJ2-7; 7 bases match TRBD2. This CDR3 is built from 15 residues. The J segment lost 3 bases and the V segment lost 5 bases, leaving 10 bases of the junction unmatched. Germline V gene data show CDR1 as SGHAT and CDR2 as FQNNGV. CDR3 in DNA: TGTGCCAGCAGCACCCAGCTAGCGGCGGTCTACGAGCAGTACTTC. It yields the protein CASSTQLAAVYEQYF.

The chain recombines TRBV7-9 with TRBJ2-7; no firm D call. This CDR3 comprises 14 residues. Per the germline V gene, CDR1 is SEHNR and CDR2 is FQNEAQ (reference sequence). The germline V and J ends were trimmed by 5 bases and 5 bases, with 16 bases remaining between them. Here the CDR3 reads CASSSYDIGDEQYF. In nucleotides, the CDR3 is TGTGCCAGCAGCAGCTATGACATAGGAGACGAGCAGTACTTC.

The chain uses TRBV6-5 and TRBJ1-1, with no clear D. Germline CDR1 reads MNHEY; CDR2 reads SVGAGI. This CDR3 contains 13 residues. The V end was cut by 1 base, the J end by 1 base, with 4 bases between. This chain's CDR3 is CASSYWENTEAFF. CDR3 sequence (DNA): TGTGCCAGCAGTTACTGGGAGAACACTGAAGCTTTCTTT.

J is TRBJ2-3 and V is TRBV27, with 11 bases aligning to TRBD2. Germline trimming cut 6 bases from V and 0 bases from J; bases unmatched to any gene: 23. Per germline, CDR1 MNHEY and CDR2 SMNVEV (reference sequence). CDR3 length: 22 amino acids. Written as DNA, the CDR3 is TGTGCCAGCAGCAGTTTGGCTCCGGGACTAGCGGTAATCAAGTCTAGCACAGATACGCAGTATTTT. It specifies CASSSLAPGLAVIKSSTDTQYF.

The V call is TRBV6-1, the J call TRBJ2-7; maybe TRBD1 (5 bases). V was pared by 3 bases and J by 3 bases, with 15 bases between. Germline CDR1 and CDR2: MNHNS and SASEGT. CDR3 length: 15 amino acids. The CDR3 spells CASSDQGEGVYEQYF. DNA for the CDR3: TGTGCCAGCAGTGATCAGGGCGAAGGGGTCTACGAGCAGTACTTC.